Below, 27 T cell receptor beta chains from the same sample are listed, as sequenced in a study of CD8+ T cells in alopecia areata. The treatment: oral pan-JAK inhibitor, 5-10 mg twice daily. Reverse transcription of extracted RNA yielded cDNA, which provided the sequencing template. Clones were read by immunoSEQ multiplex PCR, and TCRdb kept only the in-frame ones, dropping some. The sample holds approximately 210,000 clones, around three fifths seen once. The specimen comprised CD4+ T cells sorted from blood, sampled at week 24, from a patient treated with tofacitinib. The receptors shown here come from a human donor with alopecia areata.

This chain links TRBV11-2 with TRBJ2-1; either TRBD1 or TRBD2 may supply D (6 bases each). CDR3 length equals 16 residues. Trimming cost V 5 bases and J 3 bases, with 17 bases left between them. Germline lookup yields CDR1 SGHAT and CDR2 FQNNGV. CDR3: CASSRPRGPHYNEQFF. The DNA for the CDR3 is TGTGCCAGCAGCAGACCCCGGGGGCCCCACTACAATGAGCAGTTCTTC.

CDR3 residues: CAWSVRVGEQYF. The CDR3 nucleotides read TGTGCCTGGAGTGTACGGGTTGGAGAGCAGTACTTC. The rearrangement uses TRBV30 and TRBJ2-7; D ambiguous. Per germline, CDR1 GTSNPN and CDR2 SVGIG (reference sequence). V was pared by 0 bases and J by 7 bases, with 10 bases between. The CDR3 length is 12 residues.

This clone occurred a few times. The rearrangement links TRBV19 to TRBJ1-2, with a possible D match to TRBD1 (5 bases). The germline V gene has CDR1 LNHDA and CDR2 SQIVND (reference sequence). The V end lost 7 bases, the J end lost 6 bases, and 18 bases lay between the germline ends. This CDR3 region has 14 residues. CDR3 nucleotide sequence: TGTGCCAGTACCCCCGAGTTTCTAGGGGATGGCTACACCTTC. Translation gives CASTPEFLGDGYTF.

This clone was counted only a few times. CDR3 coding DNA: TGCAGCATTAACCCGACCGCCCTGGGCACTGAAGCTTTCTTT. Its protein product is CSINPTALGTEAFF. The chain has TRBV29-1 and TRBJ1-1; the D is unclear. The CDR3 covers 14 residues. Germline CDR1 and CDR2: SQVTM and ANQGSEA. V shed 8 bases and J shed 4 bases, with 20 bases lying between them.

The table lists this clone with a count of one. The CDR3 bases are TGTGCCAGCAGTTTGGTAGATAGCACAGATACGCAGTATTTT. Its translation: CASSLVDSTDTQYF. The rearrangement joins TRBV27 to TRBJ2-3; no firm D call. The V end lost 3 bases, the J end lost 0 bases, and 7 bases lay between the germline ends. The CDR3 spans 14 residues. The germline V gene encodes CDR1 MNHEY and CDR2 SMNVEV (reference sequence).

The chain has TRBV7-9 and TRBJ2-7, with 8 bases matching TRBD1. This CDR3 is built from 14 residues. Germline V gene data show CDR1 as SEHNR and CDR2 as FQNEAQ (reference sequence). Trimming removed 4 bases from V and 0 bases from J; junction bases left unmatched: 2. CDR3 in amino acids: CASSSTGGSYEQYF. The CDR3 nucleotides are TGTGCCAGCAGCTCTACAGGGGGCTCCTACGAGCAGTACTTC.

There are a few counts of this clone. V usage is TRBV30 and J usage is TRBJ2-2; D is ambiguous. Germline CDR1 is GTSNPN and CDR2 is SVGIG (reference sequence). The length of the CDR3 is 12 residues. V was clipped by 4 bases and J by 1 base, with 4 bases between them. This CDR3 reads CAWNLNTGELFF. The CDR3 nucleotides read TGTGCCTGGAATTTGAACACCGGGGAGCTGTTTTTT. Full variable domain (missing parts from reference TRBV30 and TRBJ2-2): SQTIHQWPATLVQPVGSPLSLECTVEGTSNPNLYWYRQAAGRGLQLLFYSVGIGQISSEVPQNLSASRPQDRQFILSSKKLLLSDSGFYLCAWNLNTGELFFGEGSRLTVL.

Only a few counts were recorded for this clone. The rearrangement joins TRBV30 to TRBJ2-3; D possibly uses TRBD1 or TRBD2 (6 bases each). Germline V CDR1 and CDR2: GTSNPN, SVGIG (reference sequence). V was clipped by 2 bases and J by 4 bases, with 10 bases between them. The CDR3 contains 13 residues. The CDR3 region has the DNA TGTGCCTGGAGTTGGGGGGCACCAGATACGCAGTATTTT. This translates into CAWSWGAPDTQYF.

Turning to this clone: The sample holds other DNA sequences that translate to the same CDR3. The genes are TRBV27 and TRBJ1-6; D is unresolved. In germline, CDR1 is MNHEY, CDR2 SMNVEV (reference sequence). The length of the CDR3 is 12 residues. V was shortened by 3 bases and J by 7 bases, with 4 bases between the two germline ends. The CDR3 DNA follows: TGTGCCAGCAGTTTGCGAAATTCACCCCTCCACTTT. Its protein product is CASSLRNSPLHF.

To note about this clone: Other DNA variants within this sample encode the same CDR3. This chain uses TRBV29-1 with TRBJ1-2; 7 bases align to TRBD1. The CDR3 spans 12 residues. With 4 bases clipped from V and 3 bases from J, the junction kept 2 bases outside the gene matches. Germline-derived CDR1 and CDR2 are SQVTM and ANQGSEA. In DNA, the CDR3 is TGCAGCGTTGGCCAGGGGGACTATGGCTACACCTTC. It translates to CSVGQGDYGYTF.

The chain employs TRBV5-6 and TRBJ2-5; possible D gene TRBD2, 7 bases. The V end was cut by 6 bases, the J end by 5 bases, with 14 bases between. The germline V gene has CDR1 SGHDT and CDR2 YYEEEE. The CDR3 totals 13 residues. The CDR3 DNA is TGTGCCAGCACGCTCCGGGGGGCGGAGACCCAGTACTTC. This codes for CASTLRGAETQYF. The full variable domain, rest sourced from reference TRBV5-6 and TRBJ2-5, is DAGVTQSPTHLIKTRGQQVTLRCSPKSGHDTVSWYQQALGQGPQFIFQYYEEEERQRGNFPDRFSGHQFPNYSSELNVNALLLGDSALYLCASTLRGAETQYFGPGTRLLVL.

The chain joins TRBV28 to TRBJ2-7; D not certain. V lost 9 bases and J 8 bases, leaving 5 bases between the germline ends. Germline CDR1 MDHEN, CDR2 SYDVKM. This CDR3 is built from 8 residues. The DNA of the CDR3 is TGTGCCAGGGCACAGCAGTACTTC. It codes for CARAQQYF.

V is TRBV29-1 and J is TRBJ2-2, with unresolved D. The CDR3 runs 11 residues. Germline V gene sequence: CDR1 SQVTM, CDR2 ANQGSEA. Trimming took off 7 bases at V and 3 bases at J, with 6 bases between the two ends. The CDR3 sequence: CSGAYTGELFF. Here the CDR3 DNA reads TGCAGCGGAGCTTACACCGGGGAGCTGTTTTTT.

The chain couples TRBV10-2 to TRBJ1-5; 7 bases are shared with TRBD1. The CDR3 is 18 amino acids. CDR1 and CDR2 (germline): WSHSY, SAAADI. The trim removed 3 bases at V and 4 bases at J, leaving 15 bases unmatched. CDR3 protein: CASSDLPETGYENQPQHF. CDR3 in DNA: TGCGCCAGCAGTGACTTACCAGAGACAGGGTATGAAAATCAGCCCCAGCATTTT.

Remarks on this clone: Distinct nucleotide sequences in the sample also encode this CDR3. The CDR3: CSARAGNEQFF. The CDR3, as DNA: TGCAGTGCTAGAGCGGGGAATGAGCAGTTCTTC. This chain uses TRBV20-1 with TRBJ2-1; D is possibly TRBD2 (5 bases). The V and J ends lost 1 base and 7 bases respectively, with 5 bases between them. The CDR3 spans 11 residues. The germline gives CDR1 DFQATT, CDR2 SNEGSKA (reference sequence).

The rearrangement joins TRBV10-2 to TRBJ1-1, with a tentative D call TRBD1 (6 bases). Germline CDR1 is WSHSY and CDR2 is SAAADI. The CDR3 runs 12 residues. With 7 bases removed from V and 7 bases from J, the gap between germline ends came to 13 bases. CDR3 in DNA: TGCGCCAGCACCGAACAGGGAGGTGAAGCTTTCTTT. It yields the protein CASTEQGGEAFF.

CDR3 sequence reads: CASSLADSPAKNIQYF. In nucleotides, the CDR3 is TGCGCCAGCAGCTTGGCCGACAGTCCAGCCAAAAACATTCAGTACTTC. The V gene is TRBV5-1, the J gene TRBJ2-4; TRBD1 is a possible D gene (5 bases). Trimming took off 0 bases at V and 0 bases at J, with 10 bases between the two ends. CDR1 is SGHRS and CDR2 is YFSETQ in the germline V gene. The CDR3 is made up of 16 amino acids.

The V gene is TRBV18, the J gene TRBJ2-7; perhaps TRBD2 as D (5 bases). From germline, CDR1 is KGHSH and CDR2 LQKENI. Trimming left V 8 bases short and J 2 bases short, with 13 bases between. The CDR3 covers 13 residues. CDR3 DNA sequence: TGTGCCAGCGGGCAAGACGGGACCTACGAGCAGTACTTC. Translated, it gives CASGQDGTYEQYF.

This clone showed up just a few times. The rearrangement uses TRBV5-1 and TRBJ2-5; D remains ambiguous. There are 14 residues in the CDR3. The V and J ends lost 1 base and 1 base respectively, with 8 bases between them. CDR1 and CDR2 (germline): SGHRS, YFSETQ. The CDR3 DNA reads TGCGCCAGCAGCTTGACCGGGTTCCAAGAGACCCAGTACTTC. Protein product: CASSLTGFQETQYF.

The rearrangement links TRBV18 to TRBJ1-6, with D maybe TRBD1 (6 bases). CDR1 and CDR2 (germline): KGHSH, LQKENI. Trimming cost V 3 bases and J 6 bases, with 15 bases left between them. This CDR3 has 16 residues. This CDR3 is CASSPTTADSNSPLHF. As DNA, the CDR3 is TGTGCCAGCTCACCCACGACAGCGGACAGTAATTCACCCCTCCACTTT.

The chain couples TRBV30 to TRBJ1-2; D is ambiguous. The germline V gene encodes CDR1 GTSNPN and CDR2 SVGIG (reference sequence). CDR3 size: 12 residues. With 2 bases removed from V and 4 bases from J, the gap between germline ends came to 8 bases. For the CDR3, the DNA is TGTGCCTGGAGTATGGACGGCTATGGCTACACCTTC. It encodes CAWSMDGYGYTF.

This clone was picked up a small number of times. The chain couples TRBV28 to TRBJ1-6, with TRBD1 matching over 9 bases. Trimming removed 6 bases from V and 11 bases from J; junction bases left unmatched: 8. The germline CDR1 and CDR2 sequences are MDHEN and SYDVKM. This CDR3 is built from 14 residues. For the CDR3, the DNA is TGTGCCAGCAGCCCGGGACAGGGAAGGACACCCCTCCACTTT. Amino acid sequence: CASSPGQGRTPLHF.

In its sample, this clone was seen a few times. The chain uses TRBV29-1 and TRBJ2-3; TRBD2 aligns across 7 bases. Germline V gene data show CDR1 as SQVTM and CDR2 as ANQGSEA. The trim removed 5 bases at V and 4 bases at J, leaving 9 bases unmatched. This CDR3 has 14 residues. CDR3 residues: CSVTGLVGADTQYF. CDR3 sequence (DNA): TGCAGCGTTACTGGACTAGTTGGGGCAGATACGCAGTATTTT.

The rearrangement joins TRBV7-2 to TRBJ1-4, with D possibly matching TRBD1 (5 bases). The germline V gene has CDR1 SGHTA and CDR2 FQGNSA. The CDR3 extends over 14 amino acids. V lost 0 bases to trimming and J lost 8 bases, with 10 bases between them. CDR3 sequence reads: CASSLAGTEEKLFF. The CDR3 nucleotides read TGTGCCAGCAGCTTAGCGGGGACGGAAGAAAAACTGTTTTTT.

V gene TRBV4-3 combines with J gene TRBJ1-2; no reliable D call. The length of the CDR3 is 16 residues. The V gene's germline CDR1 is LGHNA and CDR2 YSLEER. Trimming took off 1 base at V and 1 base at J, with 13 bases between the two ends. The CDR3 here is CASSQGILRDNYGYTF. Written as DNA, the CDR3 is TGCGCCAGCAGCCAAGGAATCTTGAGGGATAACTATGGCTACACCTTC.

CDR3 in DNA: TGTGCCAGCATCATGTCGGGCGGGAACACTGAAGCTTTCTTT. It is translated as CASIMSGGNTEAFF. The chain has TRBV6-6 and TRBJ1-1, with D uncertain. The CDR3 has 14 residues. V lost 7 bases and J lost 1, with 13 bases in between. Germline CDR1 is MNHNY and CDR2 is SVGAGI (reference sequence).

The chain carries TRBV27 and TRBJ2-3, with 15 bases lining up with TRBD2. CDR1 and CDR2 from the germline V gene are MNHEY and SMNVEV (reference sequence). This CDR3 has 17 residues. Losses at the gene ends were 5 bases for V and 5 bases for J; bases not matched to a gene: 8. The CDR3 coding sequence is TGTGCCAGCAGTCCGCGGACTAGCGGGGGGGCCCGAGATACGCAGTATTTT. It is translated as CASSPRTSGGARDTQYF.